This paragraph covers one T cell receptor beta chain sequence. Its antigen remains unknown. The read falls 3 residues short of the CDR3 end, and the missing part is taken from the germline J gene. TCRdb keeps only in-frame clones here, not all; method: immunoSEQ multiplex PCR. This listing includes 10,000 or so clones. The record originates from a study of Tregs in tolerant kidney transplant recipients. Mixed chimerism was transient after nonmyeloablative marrow transplants from related graft donors. Study outcomes and limitations: Few patients were studied, so findings need validation in larger groups. Tolerant patients' donor-specific Tregs expanded beyond overall Tregs, suggesting antigen-driven growth. The most relevant donor-specific Treg TCRbeta repertoire apparently came from expansion with activated donor B cells.

The V end was cut by 1 base, the J end by 4 bases, with 9 bases between. The CDR3 loop spans 13 amino acids. CDR1 is SGHNT and CDR2 is YYREEE in the germline V gene (reference sequence). The genes are TRBV5-4 and TRBJ2-7; maybe TRBD1 (6 bases). This clonotype was sampled from a human patient who received a combined kidney and bone marrow transplant. Some of the T cells may derive from the graft donor. The specimen comprised CD8+ T cells from blood (PBMCs), sampled 24 months after the transplant. The CDR3 DNA, read in part, is TGTGCCAGCAGCTTGCTGGGGGCTTACGAG. Its protein product is CASSLLGAYE. The full CDR3 protein reads CASSLLGAYEQYF.